The 26 T cell receptor beta chains given below trace back to one sample, sequenced in a study of cytomegalovirus exposure and HLA in healthy donors. The PCR employed 60 Vbeta primers together with 13 Jbeta primers. Clones were read by immunoSEQ multiplex PCR, and TCRdb kept only the in-frame ones, dropping some. This table holds about 160,000 clones, 80% to 90% found once. Specimen: PBMCs. The receptors were gathered from a woman aged 18-29 years in good health and CMV-seronegative.

There are a few counts of this clone. The chain has TRBV2 and TRBJ1-2; D may be TRBD1 (5 bases). Germline values: CDR1 SNHLY, CDR2 FYNNEI. This CDR3 region has 13 residues. V was shortened by 7 bases and J by 3 bases, with 12 bases between the two germline ends. The DNA of the CDR3 is TGTGCCAGCATTGAGACAGTCTACTATGGCTACACCTTC. It specifies CASIETVYYGYTF. Full variable domain (missing parts from reference TRBV2 and TRBJ1-2): EPEVTQTPSHQVTQMGQEVILRCVPISNHLYFYWYRQILGQKVEFLVSFYNNEISEKSEIFDDQFSVERPDGSNFTLKIRSTKLEDSAMYFCASIETVYYGYTFGSGTRLTVV.

The chain links TRBV7-8 to TRBJ2-3; 11 bases agree with TRBD2. V lost 5 bases to trimming and J lost 0 bases; unmatched junction nucleotides: 4. Germline V lookup: CDR1 SGHVS, CDR2 FQNEAQ. This CDR3 is built from 16 residues. The CDR3 sequence: CASSGRLAGSTDTQYF. The CDR3 DNA is TGTGCCAGCAGCGGCCGACTAGCGGGGAGCACAGATACGCAGTATTTT. Combining the CDR3 with reference TRBV7-8 and TRBJ2-3 gives the whole variable domain GAGVSQSPRYKVAKRGQDVALRCDPISGHVSLFWYQQALGQGPEFLTYFQNEAQLDKSGLPSDRFFAERPEGSVSTLKIQRTQQEDSAVYLCASSGRLAGSTDTQYFGPGTRLTVL.

The chain links TRBV19 to TRBJ2-7; 7 nucleotides agree with TRBD1. The germline CDR1 and CDR2 sequences are LNHDA and SQIVND (reference sequence). V trimming: 5 bases; J trimming: 3 bases; junction bases outside the gene matches: 7. The CDR3 has 14 amino acids. The CDR3 coding sequence is TGTGCCAGTAGTCAAAAACACAGGGGCTACGAGCAGTACTTC. Amino acids: CASSQKHRGYEQYF.

The genes are TRBV6-6 and TRBJ1-1; 9 bases fit TRBD1. V lost 2 bases and J lost 2; bases outside the gene matches: 3. CDR3 length equals 15 residues. Looked up from germline, CDR1 is MNHNY and CDR2 is SVGAGI (reference sequence). As DNA, the CDR3 is TGTGCCAGCAGTTACGCGGGACAGGGTAACACTGAAGCTTTCTTT. Its translation is CASSYAGQGNTEAFF.

The chain has TRBV7-3 and TRBJ2-2; 9 nucleotides align to TRBD2. The CDR3 consists of 18 residues. The trim removed 1 base at V and 4 bases at J, leaving 10 bases unmatched. Germline CDR1 is SGHTA and CDR2 is FQGTGA. The CDR3: CASSLIGALAGRTGELFF. The CDR3 DNA reads as TGTGCCAGCAGCTTAATTGGGGCCCTAGCGGGACGCACCGGGGAGCTGTTTTTT.

The chain employs TRBV2 and TRBJ2-3, with 12 bases aligning to TRBD2. The CDR3 loop spans 18 amino acids. CDR1 and CDR2 from the germline V gene are SNHLY and FYNNEI. The junction had 8 bases not matched to a gene; V was cut back by 3 bases and J by 1 base. This CDR3 reads CASSETSGGLLRTDTQYF. The CDR3, as DNA: TGTGCCAGCAGTGAGACTAGCGGGGGTCTCCTTCGCACAGATACGCAGTATTTT.

The V call is TRBV27, the J call TRBJ2-7, with 9 bases fitting TRBD1. V was clipped by 6 bases and J by 3 bases; unmatched bases: 12. CDR1 is MNHEY and CDR2 is SMNVEV in the germline V gene (reference sequence). The CDR3 totals 16 residues. This CDR3 reads CASRGTGLNQNYEQYF. The CDR3 DNA reads as TGTGCCAGCAGGGGGACAGGGCTTAACCAAAACTACGAGCAGTACTTC.

V gene TRBV5-1 combines with J gene TRBJ1-6, with 7 nucleotides matching TRBD1. This CDR3 has 15 residues. Germline V CDR1 and CDR2: SGHRS, YFSETQ. The trim removed 4 bases at V and 10 bases at J, leaving 11 bases unmatched. The CDR3 region has the DNA TGCGCCAGCAGCCCGGGACAGAGGCGCTCCTCACCCCTCCACTTT. Protein sequence: CASSPGQRRSSPLHF. Looking up the rest from reference TRBV5-1 and TRBJ1-6 gives the full variable domain: KAGVTQTPRYLIKTRGQQVTLSCSPISGHRSVSWYQQTPGQGLQFLFEYFSETQRNKGNFPGRFSGRQFSNSRSEMNVSTLELGDSALYLCASSPGQRRSSPLHFGNGTRLTVT.

This chain joins TRBV2 and TRBJ1-4, with TRBD1 identical over 11 bases. CDR1 is SNHLY and CDR2 is FYNNEI in the germline V gene. V lost 6 bases, J lost 3 bases, and 3 bases stayed unmatched. CDR3 length: 15 residues. The CDR3 coding sequence is TGTGCCAGCAGCGGACAGGGGGCGCCTAATGAAAAACTGTTTTTT. It codes for CASSGQGAPNEKLFF.

The rearrangement links TRBV7-9 to TRBJ2-1, with unresolved D. Trimming cost V 2 bases and J 4 bases, with 6 bases left between them. The germline V gene has CDR1 SEHNR and CDR2 FQNEAQ (reference sequence). The CDR3 spans 13 residues. The CDR3 sequence is CASSLPEYNEQFF. The CDR3 DNA reads as TGTGCCAGCAGCTTACCGGAGTACAATGAGCAGTTCTTC.

Only one count was recorded for this clone. The sample carries other DNA sequences with the same CDR3. V is TRBV18 and J is TRBJ1-1; possible D gene TRBD1, 5 bases. Germline values: CDR1 KGHSH, CDR2 LQKENI. Trimming removed 4 bases from V and 1 base from J, with 10 bases in between. The length of the CDR3 is 14 residues. The CDR3 DNA reads TGTGCCAGCTCACGAGGCCAGGGGAACACTGAAGCTTTCTTT. This translates into CASSRGQGNTEAFF.

This clone has a single count. This sequence joins TRBV5-6 and TRBJ1-4; D is uncertain. Trimming removed 7 bases at V and 6 bases at J, with 16 bases between. The CDR3 is 14 residues long. Germline V CDR1 and CDR2: SGHDT, YYEEEE. The CDR3 is CASESGGPDEKLFF. CDR3 sequence (DNA): TGTGCCAGCGAAAGTGGAGGCCCGGATGAAAAACTGTTTTTT.

The chain recombines TRBV5-1 with TRBJ2-2; no definite D call. The CDR3 runs to 14 residues. Germline lookup yields CDR1 SGHRS and CDR2 YFSETQ. Trimming cost V 0 bases and J 4 bases, with 7 bases left between them. This CDR3 is CASSLGYSTGELFF. Here the CDR3 DNA reads TGCGCCAGCAGCTTGGGGTACTCCACCGGGGAGCTGTTTTTT. The full variable domain, in which reference TRBV5-1 and TRBJ2-2 provide the parts outside the CDR3, is KAGVTQTPRYLIKTRGQQVTLSCSPISGHRSVSWYQQTPGQGLQFLFEYFSETQRNKGNFPGRFSGRQFSNSRSEMNVSTLELGDSALYLCASSLGYSTGELFFGEGSRLTVL.

This clone appeared a single time. J is TRBJ2-7 and V is TRBV28, with D possibly being TRBD1 (6 bases). CDR1 is MDHEN and CDR2 is SYDVKM in the germline V gene. The V and J ends lost 6 bases and 2 bases respectively, with 11 bases between them. The CDR3 has 13 amino acids. The CDR3 coding sequence is TGTGCCAGCAGAACAACAGGGACCTACGAGCAGTACTTC. Translated, it gives CASRTTGTYEQYF.

The chain employs TRBV5-1 and TRBJ1-1; tentatively, D is TRBD1 (6 bases). Per germline, CDR1 SGHRS and CDR2 YFSETQ. This CDR3 contains 14 residues. With 1 base removed from V and 1 base from J, the gap between germline ends came to 8 bases. In DNA form, the CDR3 reads TGCGCCAGCAGCTTGCAGGGGTCGAACACTGAAGCTTTCTTT. It is translated as CASSLQGSNTEAFF.

The chain has TRBV25-1 and TRBJ2-1, with a weak D call TRBD2 (6 bases). CDR1 MGHDK and CDR2 SYGVNS come from the germline V gene. V lost 2 bases to trimming and J lost 5 bases, with 22 bases between them. The length of the CDR3 is 18 residues. The chain's CDR3 is CASSEVGVGRPPNNEQFF. CDR3 coding DNA: TGTGCCAGCAGTGAAGTGGGGGTGGGGAGGCCCCCCAACAATGAGCAGTTCTTC.

The chain combines TRBV6-5 with TRBJ1-6; tentative D call: TRBD1 (6 bases). Germline CDR1 is MNHEY and CDR2 is SVGAGI. The CDR3 consists of 16 residues. The V end was cut by 4 bases, the J end by 7 bases, with 17 bases between. This CDR3 reads CASSSPRGAGNSPLHF. Written as DNA, the CDR3 is TGTGCCAGCAGTTCTCCTCGGGGGGCTGGAAATTCACCCCTCCACTTT.

The rearrangement links TRBV9 to TRBJ2-6; no clear D gene. The CDR3 is made up of 15 amino acids. Between the trimmed V and J ends, which lost 4 bases and 4 bases, there was a span of 12 bases. Germline-derived CDR1 and CDR2 are SGDLS and YYNGEE. The CDR3 reads CASSPREAGANVLTF. DNA for the CDR3: TGTGCCAGCAGCCCTCGAGAGGCCGGGGCCAACGTCCTGACTTTC.

This clone was picked up one time. V and J are TRBV6-6 and TRBJ1-1, with a tentative D call TRBD1 (5 bases). The ends were cut back, 2 bases at V and 4 bases at J, with 11 bases in the middle. CDR1 and CDR2 from the germline V gene are MNHNY and SVGAGI (reference sequence). This CDR3 has 14 amino acids. CDR3 amino acids: CASSYGGEGTEAFF. In DNA, the CDR3 is TGTGCCAGCAGTTACGGGGGGGAGGGCACTGAAGCTTTCTTT.

The V gene is TRBV28, the J gene TRBJ2-7; 11 positions match TRBD1. CDR1 is MDHEN and CDR2 is SYDVKM in the germline V gene. The CDR3 has 15 residues. V gave up 4 bases and J gave up 7 bases; unmatched junction bases: 9. Here the CDR3 reads CASSSESDRGREQYF. CDR3 bases: TGTGCCAGCAGTTCGGAGTCGGACAGGGGGCGTGAGCAGTACTTC.

This clone was found once. The chain has TRBV7-9 and TRBJ2-7; D is ambiguous. The germline gives CDR1 SEHNR, CDR2 FQNEAQ (reference sequence). Between the trimmed V and J ends, which lost 2 bases and 0 bases, there was a span of 5 bases. The CDR3 sequence is 13 residues long. The chain's CDR3 is CASSLQVSYEQYF. The CDR3 DNA reads TGTGCCAGCAGCTTACAGGTCTCCTACGAGCAGTACTTC.

The chain employs TRBV7-8 and TRBJ2-5, with D uncertain. The V end was cut by 2 bases, the J end by 2 bases, with 9 bases between. Germline CDR1 is SGHVS and CDR2 is FQNEAQ. The CDR3 spans 14 residues. The CDR3 protein is CASSLSQTQETQYF. DNA of the CDR3: TGTGCCAGCAGCTTAAGTCAGACTCAAGAGACCCAGTACTTC. Based on the CDR3 plus reference TRBV7-8 and TRBJ2-5, the full variable domain is GAGVSQSPRYKVAKRGQDVALRCDPISGHVSLFWYQQALGQGPEFLTYFQNEAQLDKSGLPSDRFFAERPEGSVSTLKIQRTQQEDSAVYLCASSLSQTQETQYFGPGTRLLVL.

The rearrangement joins TRBV5-1 to TRBJ2-7, with 8 bases matching TRBD1. Trimming removed 6 bases from V and 5 bases from J; junction bases left unmatched: 7. The germline V gene encodes CDR1 SGHRS and CDR2 YFSETQ. The CDR3 totals 13 residues. DNA for the CDR3: TGCGCCAGCAAGAGACAGGGGATCGACGAGCAGTACTTC. Protein: CASKRQGIDEQYF. The full variable domain, rest sourced from reference TRBV5-1 and TRBJ2-7, is KAGVTQTPRYLIKTRGQQVTLSCSPISGHRSVSWYQQTPGQGLQFLFEYFSETQRNKGNFPGRFSGRQFSNSRSEMNVSTLELGDSALYLCASKRQGIDEQYFGPGTRLTVT.

This chain uses TRBV6-1 with TRBJ2-5; the D gene is possibly TRBD2 (5 bases). The CDR3 sequence is 14 residues long. V lost 5 bases and J lost 5, with 15 bases in between. CDR1 is MNHNS, CDR2 SASEGT, per germline. The CDR3 bases are TGTGCCAGCAGTCGGGATTTCGGCCACGAGACCCAGTACTTC. It is translated as CASSRDFGHETQYF.

This sequence joins TRBV4-1 and TRBJ2-1, with TRBD2 matching over 11 bases. Germline CDR1 is MGHRA and CDR2 is YSYEKL. V lost 1 base to trimming and J lost 5 bases; unmatched junction nucleotides: 10. This CDR3 is 18 amino acids long. The chain's CDR3 is CASSQGSGRANFHNEQFF. The CDR3, as DNA: TGCGCCAGCAGCCAAGGTAGCGGGAGGGCCAATTTCCACAATGAGCAGTTCTTC.

V and J are TRBV27 and TRBJ1-2; no clear D gene. The CDR3 length is 14 residues. V lost 8 bases to trimming and J lost 6 bases, with 19 bases between them. CDR1 and CDR2 from the germline V gene are MNHEY and SMNVEV (reference sequence). In DNA form, the CDR3 reads TGTGCCAGCGCCCCCGTTAGGGCGGGCAATGGCTACACCTTC. Translating it yields CASAPVRAGNGYTF.